This T cell receptor beta chain was sequenced during a study of molecular identifiers for immune sequencing clone quantification. Findings of the study overall: The share of molecules held by clones above 20 RNA copies was over 98% in effector cells and under 1% in naive cells.

Turning to this clonotype: Antigen: not known.

Libraries from naive CD8 cells were generated from about 20,000 to 1,000,000 sorted cells (with 10%, 30% or 50% RNA). Isolation of naive CD8 T cells was achieved by sorting on a CD8+CD4-CCR7+CD45RA+ phenotype. The CDR3 sequence is 14 residues long. The germline V gene encodes CDR1 LGHNA and CDR2 YSLEER. Trimming stripped 1 base from V and 0 bases from J, with 5 bases between. Methods described previously were used for bulk TCR libraries, and listed TCR primers were applied. TCRdb recomputed calls from the PCR reads with MiXCR, one row per CDR3 protein. The sample holds nearly 55,000 distinct CDR3 sequences, approximately 40% seen once.

The rearrangement links TRBV4-3 to TRBJ2-3, with D maybe TRBD2 (5 bases). This receptor was identified in a human donor in good health. Some libraries in this study had Jurkat cell RNA spiked in. The sequenced sample consisted of naive CD8+ T cells from blood, with Jurkat cell RNA spiked in. Subset given: FACS-sorted CD8+CD4-CCR7+CD45RA+ naive T cells. CDR3 amino acids: CASSQGTSTDTQYF. CDR3 DNA sequence: TGCGCCAGCAGCCAAGGGACTAGCACAGATACGCAGTATTTT.